This entry lists 24 T cell receptor beta chains sequenced from one sample in a study. From the 5' RACE reads, TCRdb called clonotypes with MiXCR, one entry per CDR3 protein. In the table there are 50,000 to 65,000 distinct CDR3 sequences, about 28% of which are singletons. Material: tumor-infiltrating memory CD4+ T cells sorted from the breast tumor. Documented subset: memory CD4+ T cells, CD4+CD45RO+CD25-. Every receptor here comes from a female donor with breast cancer.

This clonotype was detected only a few times. The rearrangement joins TRBV5-1 to TRBJ2-1; TRBD2 aligns across 9 bases. Trimming removed 5 bases from V and 2 bases from J; junction bases left unmatched: 5. Germline V gene sequence: CDR1 SGHRS, CDR2 YFSETQ. This CDR3 spans 15 amino acids. CDR3 bases: TGCGCCAGCAGTCCTAGCGGGATAACCTACAATGAGCAGTTCTTC. Amino acids: CASSPSGITYNEQFF.

The chain uses TRBV20-1 and TRBJ2-3, with 10 bases lining up with TRBD2. Germline V gene data show CDR1 as DFQATT and CDR2 as SNEGSKA (reference sequence). The CDR3 is 12 residues long. Here the CDR3 reads CRSGGGTDTQYF. CDR3 nucleotides: TGCAGAAGCGGGGGGGGCACAGATACGCAGTATTTT.

The chain joins TRBV4-1 to TRBJ1-3; possibly TRBD1 for D (5 bases). CDR1 is MGHRA and CDR2 is YSYEKL in the germline V gene. V was clipped by 1 base and J by 5 bases, with 15 bases between them. The CDR3 length is 16 residues. The CDR3, as DNA: TGCGCCAGCAGCCAAGCCTCTGCAGGGTTAAGAAACACCATATATTTT. Amino acid sequence: CASSQASAGLRNTIYF.

The chain employs TRBV5-1 and TRBJ2-1; 14 nucleotides agree with TRBD2. After removal of 5 bases from V and 6 bases from J, the junction contained 4 bases not matched to a gene. This CDR3 has 15 amino acids. The germline V gene encodes CDR1 SGHRS and CDR2 YFSETQ. In nucleotides, the CDR3 is TGCGCCAGCAGACCGGGACTAGCGGGAGTCAATGAGCAGTTCTTC. Its translation: CASRPGLAGVNEQFF.

The chain joins TRBV5-1 to TRBJ1-5; D is perhaps TRBD1 (6 bases). The CDR3 runs to 13 residues. Between the trimmed V and J ends, which lost 4 bases and 5 bases, there was a span of 10 bases. Germline V CDR1 and CDR2: SGHRS, YFSETQ. Written as DNA, the CDR3 is TGCGCCAGCAGCGTAAACAGGGATCAGCCCCAGCATTTT. It translates to CASSVNRDQPQHF.

The chain is built from TRBV5-1 and TRBJ2-3, with 11 nucleotides matching TRBD2. With 0 bases clipped from V and 0 bases from J, the junction kept 3 bases outside the gene matches. The CDR3 covers 17 residues. Germline CDR1 is SGHRS and CDR2 is YFSETQ. CDR3 protein: CASSLGLAGTSTDTQYF. In nucleotides, the CDR3 is TGCGCCAGCAGCTTGGGACTAGCGGGGACTAGCACAGATACGCAGTATTTT.

This chain connects TRBV9 to TRBJ2-3; D gene ambiguous. The V gene's germline CDR1 is SGDLS and CDR2 YYNGEE. This CDR3 has 14 residues. The CDR3 nucleotides read TGTACCCCGGAGTTGGGGTACACAATAGATACGCAGTATTTT. Translated: CTPELGYTIDTQYF.

The chain is built from TRBV5-1 and TRBJ1-1, with unresolved D. Trimming pared 0 bases from V and 3 bases from J, leaving 6 bases between. The length of the CDR3 is 13 residues. Germline V lookup: CDR1 SGHRS, CDR2 YFSETQ. The CDR3 sequence: CASSLGEHTEAFF. The CDR3 nucleotides are TGCGCCAGCAGCTTGGGCGAGCACACTGAAGCTTTCTTT.

A single count supports this clonotype. The rearrangement joins TRBV7-8 to TRBJ2-3; 10 bases line up with TRBD2. From germline, CDR1 is SGHVS and CDR2 FQNEAQ. V shed 7 bases, J shed 9 bases, and the junction held 10 bases outside the gene matches. The length of the CDR3 is 14 residues. The CDR3 spells CASTEREGRGTQYF. CDR3 nucleotides: TGTGCCAGCACGGAGCGGGAGGGCCGGGGGACGCAGTATTTT.

Note on this clonotype: Its ends do not fully match the called genes, so a read error is possible. The V gene is TRBV4-1, the J gene TRBJ2-3, with 7 positions matching TRBD2. Germline CDR1 MGHRA, CDR2 YSYEKL. This CDR3 region has 13 residues. CDR3 sequence: CASSRGSTDTRYF. The DNA for the CDR3 is TGCGCCAGCAGCCGCGGGAGCACAGATACGCGGTATTTT.

A few counts support this clonotype. This chain uses TRBV7-3 with TRBJ1-2; D remains unclear. Germline V lookup: CDR1 SGHTA, CDR2 FQGTGA. Trimming took off 5 bases at V and 8 bases at J, with 15 bases between the two ends. The length of the CDR3 is 13 residues. The CDR3 loop reads CASSPGEGLGYTF. CDR3 sequence (DNA): TGTGCCAGCAGCCCCGGGGAGGGATTGGGCTACACCTTC.

This clonotype came up a few times. The V gene is TRBV4-3, the J gene TRBJ1-4; D remains ambiguous. V shed 4 bases and J shed 14 bases, with 11 bases lying between them. The germline V gene encodes CDR1 LGHNA and CDR2 YSLEER. The CDR3 spans 11 residues. CDR3: CASSRGYWLFF. The CDR3 DNA reads as TGCGCCAGCAGCCGGGGATATTGGCTGTTTTTT.

The chain recombines TRBV5-6 with TRBJ2-5; 10 bases align to TRBD2. The CDR3 runs 15 residues. The V and J ends lost 3 bases and 5 bases, in that order; junction bases with no gene match: 7. Germline values: CDR1 SGHDT, CDR2 YYEEEE. CDR3 in DNA: TGTGCCAGCAGCTCCGCTAGCGGGAGCTGGGAGACCCAGTACTTC. It specifies CASSSASGSWETQYF.

The V gene is TRBV7-2, the J gene TRBJ1-1; no clear D gene. The V and J ends lost 2 bases and 1 base respectively, with 11 bases between them. The CDR3 has 15 residues. Germline V gene lookup returns CDR1 SGHTA and CDR2 FQGNSA. The CDR3 region has the DNA TGTGCCAGCAGCTTACAACCGGCGGGGAACACTGAAGCTTTCTTT. Its protein product is CASSLQPAGNTEAFF. The full variable domain, completed using reference TRBV7-2 and TRBJ1-1, is GAGVSQSPSNKVTEKGKDVELRCDPISGHTALYWYRQSLGQGLEFLIYFQGNSAPDKSGLPSDRFSAERTGGSVSTLTIQRTQQEDSAVYLCASSLQPAGNTEAFFGQGTRLTVV.

The chain employs TRBV28 and TRBJ2-3; TRBD2 aligns across 10 bases. This CDR3 region has 15 residues. V lost 6 bases to trimming and J lost 3 bases; unmatched junction nucleotides: 6. From germline, CDR1 is MDHEN and CDR2 SYDVKM. CDR3 in amino acids: CASRGGLASTDTQYF. As DNA, the CDR3 is TGTGCCAGCAGGGGGGGACTAGCGAGTACAGATACGCAGTATTTT.

This clonotype was detected a few times. Since a much larger clone is just one base distant, this may be a read error. CDR3 sequence reads: CASSLAGAETETQYF. CDR3 nucleotides: TGTGCCAGCAGCTTAGCGGGCGCGGAGACAGAGACGCAGTATTTT. The gene calls are TRBV7-3 and TRBJ2-3, with D perhaps being TRBD1 or TRBD2 (5 bases each). The length of the CDR3 is 15 residues. Germline-derived CDR1 and CDR2 are SGHTA and FQGTGA.

A few counts support this clonotype. This chain connects TRBV11-3 to TRBJ2-5; 7 nucleotides agree with TRBD1. This CDR3 region has 16 residues. J was trimmed by 5 bases and V by 5 bases; bases with no gene match: 14. CDR1 is SGHNT, CDR2 YENEEA, per germline. CDR3 loop: CASSPRPGQWYETQYF. The DNA of the CDR3 is TGTGCCAGCAGCCCCAGGCCGGGACAGTGGTACGAGACCCAGTACTTC. The variable domain in full, completed from reference TRBV11-3 and TRBJ2-5, reads EAGVVQSPRYKIIEKKQPVAFWCNPISGHNTLYWYLQNLGQGPELLIRYENEEAVDDSQLPKDRFSAERLKGVDSTLKIQPAELGDSAVYLCASSPRPGQWYETQYFGPGTRLLVL.

The chain employs TRBV6-2 or TRBV6-3 and TRBJ2-3, with D uncertain. Germline CDR1 and CDR2: MNHEY and SVGEGT. V dropped 7 bases and J dropped 7 bases, with 21 bases sitting between them. CDR3 length: 15 residues. The CDR3 protein is CASTNRATIFNTQYF. In DNA form, the CDR3 reads TGTGCCAGCACAAACCGGGCTACAATTTTTAATACGCAGTATTTT.

This clonotype was picked up a small number of times. This chain joins TRBV2 and TRBJ2-2; D perhaps matches TRBD2 (6 bases). Trimming shortened V by 6 bases and J by 6 bases, and 17 bases separated the two germline ends. CDR3 size: 15 residues. Germline V CDR1 and CDR2: SNHLY, FYNNEI. The CDR3 nucleotides are TGTGCCAGCAGCGCAGAACGGGAGATATCCGGGGAGCTGTTTTTT. Translation: CASSAEREISGELFF.

Remarks on this clonotype: A much larger clone sits a single nucleotide away, making a read error possible. Without the conserved terminal phenylalanine or tryptophan, this CDR3 likely stems from a read error. V gene TRBV7-2 combines with J gene TRBJ1-1; the D is unclear. The CDR3 extends over 13 amino acids. Trimming left V 4 bases short and J 5 bases short, with 11 bases between. Germline values: CDR1 SGHTA, CDR2 FQGNSA. The CDR3 sequence: CASSSMYGTEAFL. CDR3 nucleotide sequence: TGTGCCAGCAGCTCCATGTATGGGACTGAAGCTTTCCTT.

This clonotype has only a few counts. V usage is TRBV5-1 and J usage is TRBJ1-3, with unresolved D. The CDR3 has 16 amino acids. Trimming stripped 4 bases from V and 3 bases from J, with 17 bases between. The V gene's germline CDR1 is SGHRS and CDR2 YFSETQ. CDR3 bases: TGCGCCAGCAGCCCCCTCGGCGGGGATGGTGGAAACACCATATATTTT. It is translated as CASSPLGGDGGNTIYF.

This clonotype was detected a few times. The V gene is TRBV6-5, the J gene TRBJ1-4; 9 bases agree with TRBD1. The CDR3 length is 13 residues. Germline V gene sequence: CDR1 MNHEY, CDR2 SVGAGI. V lost 8 bases, J lost 8 bases, and 6 bases stayed unmatched. The DNA of the CDR3 is TGTGCCAGCCGGGACAGGGTGGGGGAAAAACTGTTTTTT. This gives the protein CASRDRVGEKLFF.

The chain links TRBV6-5 to TRBJ2-7, with 13 bases aligning to TRBD2. The length of the CDR3 is 12 residues. In germline, CDR1 is MNHEY, CDR2 SVGAGI. After removal of 10 bases from V and 8 bases from J, the junction contained 5 bases not matched to a gene. Here the CDR3 DNA reads TGTGCCATCGGACTAGCGGGAGTCAAGCAGTACTTC. It is translated as CAIGLAGVKQYF.

In its sample, this clonotype was seen a few times. The chain joins TRBV7-3 to TRBJ1-5; tentatively, D is TRBD1 (5 bases). The CDR3 covers 13 residues. V was pared by 8 bases and J by 5 bases, with 13 bases between. The germline V gene encodes CDR1 SGHTA and CDR2 FQGTGA. CDR3 nucleotides: TGTGCCAGCTCGCAGGGAAGGGATCAGCCCCAGCATTTT. Its protein product is CASSQGRDQPQHF.